Detailed here is one T cell receptor beta chain. The target of this receptor is not known. No much larger clone exists at a distance of one base, and base qualities are not known. The immunoSEQ Assay, a bias-controlled multiplex PCR, was used to amplify TCRbeta CDR3 regions from genomic DNA. The original methods were these. Within the assay, amplification of reference gene primers was used to estimate how many nucleated cells each sample contained. Sequence reads were collapsed and filtered to measure the absolute abundance of every unique TCRbeta CDR3 rearrangement. For each sample, productive Simpson clonality was calculated by taking the square root of Simpson's diversity index across productive rearrangements. TCRdb obtained this table from immuneACCESS and retained in-frame rearrangements with V and J assigned. These tables miss some clones; where compared with another copy, unresolved V genes account for less than half of the shortfall, and the remainder is unexplained. The DNA was the basis for D and trimming; V, J and clone size are from that table. The sample has about 270,000 clones on record, under 95% of them singletons. The ten top clones hold approximately 2.9% of the sample.

Participants in the prospective study were enrolled through a virtual design, were aged roughly 18 to 90 years, and lived in 24 United States geographic areas. In the prospective study, participants were assigned to cohorts based on the clinical history participants reported in a screening survey and a study questionnaire. Exposed participants had been in contact, within 2 weeks of entering the study, with a person who had a PCR-confirmed or clinician-diagnosed case of COVID-19. In the prospective study, whole blood, serum and a nasopharyngeal or oropharyngeal swab were collected from each participant by mobile phlebotomists. Additional blood draws and questionnaires over an approximately two-month period could optionally be provided by prospective study participants. Prospective study blood samples were shipped either frozen or at room temperature before DNA extraction. The data were taken from a study of blood T cell repertoires in COVID-19 (dated by TCRdb to 2019 to 2021). Background on the whole study: Collaborator samples came from the United States, Italy and Spain and covered acute and convalescent phases of COVID-19. The material from the prospective study consisted of cDNA or gDNA derived from T cells, B-cell-depleted T cells, or PBMCs. Subjects who had been exposed to COVID-19, were actively infected with it, or had recovered from it provided the deeply sampled blood TCRbeta repertoires that made up the dataset. The repertoires were made available in a free public database intended to serve as a resource for research on the immune response to SARS-CoV-2. Samples were obtained from the ongoing ImmuneRACE study (first 160 participants) and from 1,254 subjects provided by 6 global collaborators. A de-identified subject ID, COVID-19 status, age in years and sex were almost always included in the sample metadata. HLA class I and class II types, where available, came from metadata supplied by the sample provider rather than from assay-based typing.

The full study reports these points: How much clinical and demographic metadata was included differed by source and by participant, and the metadata was provided uncurated.

The CDR3 holds 14 amino acids from the cysteine to the phenylalanine. Left in the record is the CDR3 DNA by itself, 42 bases read in frame from the first base. Trimming accounts for 6 bases at V and 6 bases at J, while the number of junction bases matched to no gene is 8. Reading the germline V gene (reference sequence) gives CDR1 MNHEY and CDR2 SMNVEV. The clonotype comes from a man aged 35 to 55 who had been exposed to COVID-19. The rearrangement joined TRBV27 to TRBJ1-5; TRBD1 agrees with 7 junctional bases. What was sequenced was PBMCs or T cells enriched from blood (not recorded which). The CDR3 region has the sequence CASSAGTAVQPQHF. The DNA sequence is given as TGTGCCAGCAGCGCTGGGACAGCCGTTCAGCCCCAGCATTTT.